This T cell receptor beta chain was observed in a study of shared clonotypes between healthy human individuals. Whole-study findings and limits: Clonotype sharing among donors was expected to depend on sequencing depth. Sample collection involved blood only; tissue repertoires are likely different.

In regard to this clone: Its cognate antigen is unknown.

The CDR3 sequence is 11 residues long. Germline V gene sequence: CDR1 LNHDA, CDR2 SQIVND (reference sequence). Trimming shortened V by 6 bases and J by 3 bases, and 5 bases separated the two germline ends. Authors' methods: ImmunoSEQ output held junction-only sequences without quality scores, so filtering differed. Assay: immunoSEQ multiplex PCR; the TCRdb copy retains only in-frame clones and omits some. D and trimming were read from the DNA, whereas the V and J calls and clone size are those reported in that table. The sample consists of 2 million to 2.5 million clones, more than 80% of them appearing once.

Sequenced: naive CD4+ T cells from PBMCs. The subset: CD45RA+ positively selected. The chain couples TRBV19 to TRBJ1-2; D remains ambiguous. The clonotype was recovered from a man between 18 and 29 years old in good health. Some clones in this sample may be carry-over from other donors' samples. The CDR3 sequence is CASRGYYGYTF. The CDR3 DNA is TGTGCCAGTAGAGGGTACTATGGCTACACCTTC.